Detailed here is one T cell receptor (beta chain). It lacks a known antigen. Base qualities are not recorded, but no much larger clone differs from it by a single base. These data belong to a study of cytomegalovirus exposure and HLA in healthy donors (dated by TCRdb to the late 2010s). The study in broad terms: According to an earlier analysis of 587 of the donors, about 180 million T cells yielded over 90 million unique TCR beta sequences and 276 Gb of sequence data. The genetic ancestry cluster associated with self-reported Caucasian donors included roughly four fifths of the roughly 380 genotyped donors. Every repertoire in the discovery cohort had been generated on one and the same sequencing platform. Besides the first cohort of 500 to 700 subjects, a separate validation cohort made up of roughly 120 different subjects was used. In an earlier analysis of 587 of the donors, high-throughput TCR beta sequencing was used to judge whether each TCR beta V gene segment behaved as functional or pseudogenic. Across around 400 genotyped donors of the cohort, an average of about 240,000 unique TCR beta nucleotide sequences per donor were sequenced, and approximately 17% of those sequences were non-productive. Because of strong linkage in the cohort, 5 or 6 DR-DQ haplotypes were treated as single units for association and clustering. A later analysis re-analyzed previously published TCR beta repertoires from 600 to 850 donors and added high-resolution HLA genotyping to study TCR occurrence patterns. Alongside the repertoire data, information on donor age, sex, ethnicity and CMV serostatus was compiled. High-throughput TCR immunosequencing, statistical association of individual TCRs with disease status, and machine learning were combined to predict cytomegalovirus infection status. The number of donors typed differed by locus, with about 629-640 for A, B, C, DRB1 and DQB1, more than 500 for DQA1, 606 for DPA1, and some 440 for DPB1. Using immunosequencing, the study profiled T cell repertoires from approximately 700 subjects and related those repertoires to cytomegalovirus serostatus. Rather than using new phenotypic data, the later analysis identified candidate immune exposures from TCR beta sequences and from how often those sequences occurred across donors. An early release covering approximately 600 HLA-typed donors comprised roughly 300 gigabases of sequencing data and approximately 80 million unique TCR sequences. HLA typing covered class I and class II loci at four-digit resolution. The study aimed to test whether cataloging public T cell receptors could reveal signatures of past pathogen exposure. Genome-wide SNP genotypes for about 60% of the roughly 670 donors were used in a later genetic analysis, which treated that subset as a discovery cohort. Overall results and qualifications from the work: Broadly in line with IMGT annotations, most TCR beta V segments showed up in productive rearrangements about 87% or about 30% of the time in an earlier analysis of several hundred of the donors. A later analysis found that HLA-associated TCR beta chains were more clonally expanded and had lower generation probabilities than equally common non-associated chains. An association between a missense DCLRE1C variant and V-gene and J-gene trimming of TCR beta chains was found in a later genetic analysis and replicated in an independent cohort. The classifier was reported to diagnose cytomegalovirus status with high specificity and sensitivity in both the original and validation cohorts. A few of the identified cytomegalovirus-associated TCR beta chains were confirmed in vitro to be specific for cytomegalovirus antigens. In a later analysis, most CMV-associated TCR beta chains were found to appear HLA-restricted, with HLA associations seemingly driven largely by CMV exposure. A cluster of highly shared sequence variants was judged likely to represent a technical artifact of the sequencing pipeline. Some IMGT-functional V segments, including TRBV6-2 and TRBV6-3, could not be distinguished by the 87-base-pair reads and were therefore excluded. CMV serostatus was the only immune exposure information available for the cohort. Correlated functional status among segregating V segments might reflect linkage disequilibrium, but an unknown experimental factor could not be ruled out. In a later analysis, about 16,000 TCR beta sequences were associated with specific HLA alleles at a false discovery rate of 0.05. A later analysis found that TCR association rates varied across HLA loci, with DRB1 alleles showing the most associated TCRs and HLA-C alleles the fewest. Roughly uniform sequencing depth across donors was assumed in presence/absence analyses, although this assumption may not hold. A later analysis reported that several top co-occurrence clusters appeared linked to parvovirus B19, influenza, CMV and Epstein-Barr virus. The cohort was sequenced for TCR beta chains only, and without alpha or paired-chain data the features that could be detected were limited. Assigning TCR associations to individual alleles was difficult when HLA alleles, especially DR and DQ, strongly co-occurred. A further reported finding was that TCR beta sequences accurately predicted the HLA-A and HLA-B alleles for most subjects in the first cohort. The study listed 170 or so TCR beta chains as associated with cytomegalovirus. Across donors, most TCR sequences were observed very rarely, whereas some public TCRs were present in many individuals. Because counts were too low, seventeen rarely observed V segments, including chromosome 9 orphons, were excluded from the earlier analysis of 587 of the donors. According to the authors, the approach could potentially be generalized to other disease states and immunological phenotypes. Because HLA typing was missing for some donors at each locus, association tests included only the typed subset. Compared with the roughly 700-donor mean, donors in an Asian-associated ancestry cluster had fewer N-insertions in productive TCRs, according to a later genetic analysis.

In total, roughly 710 healthy bone marrow donors made up the cohort. At the time of sampling, every cohort member was nominally healthy, though immune exposures that went unrecorded were likely present. The donor tested CMV seronegative, placing the donor among the roughly 400 seronegative members of the cohort. Each donor provided a peripheral blood sample, and peripheral blood mononuclear cells were used for TCR beta sequencing. The Qiagen DNeasy Blood Extraction Kit was used to extract genomic DNA from the blood cell samples. The library was produced with the immunoSEQ multiplex PCR assay. The multiplex PCR relied on a mix of 60 forward primers for TCR Vbeta segments and 13 reverse primers for TCR Jbeta segments. The CDR3 region of rearranged TCR beta genes was amplified from genomic DNA with a multiplex PCR assay. On the Illumina HiSeq System, the amplified TCR beta libraries were sequenced as 87-base-pair reads. Per the original workflow: Across the 600 to 700 repertoires, a later analysis counted 80 million or so unique TCR beta chains, roughly 11 million of which were shared by at least two donors. Raw reads were error-corrected and collapsed into unique sequences by a nearest-neighbor algorithm in which closely related sequences were merged to remove PCR and sequencing errors. To assign V, D and J gene segments, CDR3 sequences were aligned to IMGT reference sequences. For a sequence to be retained, a match of at least six nucleotides to both a V gene segment and a J gene segment was required. Rearrangements were called productive when the CDR3 lacked stop codons and stayed in frame with V and J; all others were non-productive. Following IMGT convention, CDR3 was defined as the stretch from the second conserved V-encoded cysteine up to the conserved J-encoded phenylalanine. The earlier analysis of about 640 of the donors excluded any sequence lacking an unambiguous match to a single V gene segment. An earlier analysis of approximately 590 of the donors classified V segments as functional when productive rearrangements were above 56.7% and as segregating when the standard deviation between donors was above 5%. A statistical classification framework was built for diagnosing cytomegalovirus status from the catalog of TCR beta chain sequences. In a later analysis, TCR nucleotide sequences were compared against IMGT/GENE-DB human TR gene sequences so that V and J genes could be assigned. Using the TCRdist pipeline, a later analysis assigned CDR3 sequences along with most-parsimonious VDJ recombination scenarios. In a later analysis, each TCR beta chain was defined by its CDR3 amino acid sequence together with its V-gene family, and reads lacking a unique V-gene family were excluded. As a way to deal with suspected cross-contamination and a sequencing artifact, a later analysis dropped 500 to 700 nucleotide sequences that were highly shared and had low generation probability. A later analysis calculated a clonal expansion index for each public chain from normalized within-repertoire ranks of inferred template counts. A later analysis computed generation probabilities with a VDJ recombination model fitted to out-of-frame rearrangements, and checked the results against IGoR. A later analysis scored TCR-TCR, TCR-HLA and TCR-CMV co-occurrence with hypergeometric tests, applying a repertoire-size bias correction to TCR pairs. To estimate false discovery rates, a later analysis permuted the HLA or CMV assignments 20 times. In a later analysis, co-occurring TCRs were grouped using DBSCAN, and TCRdist sequence similarity was added for clustering within HLA-allele-positive subsets. Repertoires with fewer than 30,000 or more than 120,000 public chains, plus five repertoires with anomalous nucleotide sharing, were excluded from co-occurrence clustering. This is the immuneACCESS table as TCRdb keeps it, with only in-frame sequences that have V and J called. A part of the clones is gone; compared with another copy, unresolved V genes explain less than half, and the rest is unexplained. V and J calls and clone size are as listed in that table; D and trimming were resolved from the DNA. The sample table shows fewer than 140,000 clones, and around 80% are seen once. The leading ten clones occupy about 3.6% of the sample.

CDR1 and CDR2 were assigned from the germline V gene as LGHNA and YSLEER. From cysteine to phenylalanine, the CDR3 is 16 amino acids long. The DNA shown is the 48-base CDR3, in frame from base 1. The germline V end is reduced by 0 bases and the J end by 7 bases; junction bases left unmatched: 5. The sequencing input was PBMCs. The sequence links TRBV4-3 to TRBJ2-4; TRBD2 aligns with 11 central bases. This TCR was recovered from a man aged 55 to 69 in good health and CMV-seronegative. CDR3 protein: CASSQDSGGAANIQYF. The sequence in DNA is TGCGCCAGCAGCCAAGATAGCGGGGGGGCCGCCAACATTCAGTACTTC.